These T cell receptor beta chains were read from a single sample in a study of radiotherapy plus CTLA-4 blockade in lung cancer. Measured with immunoSEQ multiplex PCR; TCRdb has only the in-frame clones, and not every one. The repertoire includes more than 60,000 clones, less than 85% of them detected once, and 2.9% sits in the top ten. This specimen was peripheral blood, taken from a patient treated with radiotherapy plus ipilimumab. The receptors here all came from a human donor with non-small cell lung cancer who had a complete response to radiotherapy plus ipilimumab. CDR3s include the opening cysteine and the closing phenylalanine or tryptophan. A D gene is named only where the DNA matches it firmly. Clone size is given for some rows only: seen once, a few or many times, or a class if the clone is expanded.

V gene,clone size,J gene,D gene,CDR3 protein,CDR3 DNA
TRBV7-2,.,TRBJ1-3,.,CASTRPRGGNTIYF,TGTGCCAGCACCCGACCCCGGGGTGGAAACACCATATATTTT
TRBV7-9,.,TRBJ1-2,TRBD1,CASTLRQGSGGYTF,TGTGCCAGCACCCTGAGACAGGGCTCGGGTGGCTACACCTTC
TRBV4-3,few,TRBJ1-1,.,CASSQGGLRMNTEAFF,TGCGCCAGCAGCCAAGGGGGCCTCCGTATGAACACTGAAGCTTTCTTT
TRBV10-3,.,TRBJ1-2,TRBD1,CAISARSGQGNYGYTF,TGTGCCATCAGTGCGCGCTCGGGACAGGGGAACTATGGCTACACCTTC
TRBV7-2,few,TRBJ2-3,TRBD2,CASSARAPSGGTTDTQYF,TGTGCCAGCAGCGCCCGCGCCCCTAGCGGAGGAACCACAGATACGCAGTATTTT
TRBV7-9,.,TRBJ1-5,TRBD1,CASSLAWGQNNQPQHF,TGTGCCAGCAGCTTAGCCTGGGGACAGAACAATCAGCCCCAGCATTTT
TRBV5-5,.,TRBJ1-2,.,CASSLAPGSYGYTF,TGTGCCAGCAGCTTGGCCCCGGGTAGCTATGGCTACACCTTC
TRBV7-9,.,TRBJ2-7,.,CASSLVGMGLYEQYF,TGTGCCAGCAGCTTAGTCGGAATGGGACTCTACGAGCAGTACTTC
TRBV5-1,.,TRBJ2-7,.,CASQAGQGGSYEQYF,TGCGCCAGCCAAGCAGGCCAGGGGGGTTCCTACGAGCAGTACTTC
TRBV5-1,.,TRBJ2-5,.,CASSLPTTYQETQYF,TGCGCCAGCAGCTTGCCGACAACGTACCAAGAGACCCAGTACTTC
TRBV10-3,.,TRBJ2-7,TRBD1,CASGQGGEQYF,TGTGCCAGCGGACAGGGGGGCGAGCAGTACTTC
TRBV28,.,TRBJ2-6,.,CASSIGQTGANVLTF,TGTGCCAGCAGTATCGGACAAACCGGGGCCAACGTCCTGACTTTC
TRBV2,.,TRBJ1-5,.,CASSVTGKPQHF,TGTGCCAGCAGTGTTACAGGGAAGCCCCAGCATTTT
TRBV28,.,TRBJ1-1,TRBD1,CASSLQQTGSTEAFF,TGTGCCAGCAGTTTACAACAGACAGGGTCCACTGAAGCTTTCTTT
TRBV14,.,TRBJ2-2,.,CASSQIGLVNTGELFF,TGTGCCAGCAGCCAAATAGGACTGGTTAACACCGGGGAGCTGTTTTTT
TRBV6-5,.,TRBJ1-1,.,CASSSNRGTGTEAFF,TGTGCCAGCAGCTCCAACCGGGGAACGGGCACTGAAGCTTTCTTT
TRBV6-5,.,TRBJ2-7,.,CASSYSWAGTPVGQYF,TGTGCCAGCAGTTACAGTTGGGCGGGGACCCCCGTTGGCCAGTACTTC
TRBV7-9,.,TRBJ2-1,.,CASSLMTVSYNEQFF,TGTGCCAGCAGCTTAATGACAGTCTCATACAATGAGCAGTTCTTC
TRBV28,.,TRBJ2-7,TRBD1,CASSTAGGRPYEQYF,TGTGCCAGCAGTACTGCAGGGGGTCGCCCTTACGAGCAGTACTTC
TRBV19,few,TRBJ2-3,.,CASSQGFTDTQYF,TGTGCCAGTAGCCAGGGGTTTACAGATACGCAGTATTTT
TRBV6-6,few,TRBJ2-7,TRBD2,CASSRRLAGSHEQYF,TGTGCCAGCAGCCGCCGACTAGCGGGTTCCCACGAGCAGTACTTC
TRBV18,many,TRBJ2-7,TRBD2,CASSLGLDEKQYF,TGTGCCAGCTCCCTTGGACTAGATGAAAAGCAGTACTTC
TRBV5-1,.,TRBJ1-5,TRBD1,CASSLGTGLSNQPQHF,TGCGCCAGCAGCTTGGGGACAGGGTTATCCAATCAGCCCCAGCATTTT
TRBV4-2,.,TRBJ2-1,TRBD2,CASSPAAGRRGKESSYNEQFF,TGTGCCAGCAGCCCTGCGGCGGGGAGGCGGGGGAAAGAGAGCTCCTACAATGAGCAGTTCTTC
TRBV2,.,TRBJ2-7,.,CASSGGQRYEQYF,TGTGCCAGCAGCGGGGGACAGAGATACGAGCAGTACTTC
TRBV5-1,.,TRBJ2-5,TRBD1,CASSLTGQGSGETQYF,TGCGCCAGCAGCTTGACCGGACAGGGGTCAGGAGAGACCCAGTACTTC
TRBV6-5,.,TRBJ1-2,.,CASSRDWTNYGYTF,TGTGCCAGCAGCCGGGACTGGACTAACTATGGCTACACCTTC
TRBV7-9,.,TRBJ2-3,TRBD1,CASSLVVGTGNPDTQYF,TGTGCCAGCAGCTTAGTGGTAGGGACAGGGAATCCAGATACGCAGTATTTT
TRBV6-5,.,TRBJ1-1,.,CASSYREGFEAFF,TGTGCCAGCAGTTACAGGGAGGGGTTTGAAGCTTTCTTT
TRBV29-1,few,TRBJ2-1,TRBD2,CSVARLADEQFF,TGCAGCGTTGCTCGACTAGCGGATGAGCAGTTCTTC
TRBV4-1,.,TRBJ1-4,TRBD1,CASSQEVPGGEKLFF,TGTGCCAGCAGCCAAGAGGTCCCAGGGGGAGAAAAACTGTTTTTT
TRBV4-1,few,TRBJ2-3,TRBD2,CASSQGGWRGGPTDTQYF,TGCGCCAGCAGCCAAGGGGGGTGGCGGGGGGGCCCCACAGATACGCAGTATTTT
TRBV5-6,.,TRBJ2-5,TRBD1,CASSPGTGGDQETQYF,TGTGCCAGCAGCCCTGGGACAGGGGGCGATCAAGAGACCCAGTACTTC
TRBV4-3,.,TRBJ2-2,.,CASSQSVGGNTGELFF,TGCGCCAGCAGCCAATCCGTAGGGGGGAACACCGGGGAGCTGTTTTTT
TRBV2,once,TRBJ2-3,TRBD2,CASRPGLAGTDTQYF,TGTGCCAGCAGGCCGGGACTAGCGGGCACAGATACGCAGTATTTT
TRBV7-2,.,TRBJ1-5,.,CASSLGSTGAQPQHF,TGTGCCAGCAGCTTAGGATCGACAGGCGCCCAGCCCCAGCATTTT
TRBV10-2,once,TRBJ2-1,.,CASRTVSPYNEQFF,TGCGCCAGCAGAACAGTGTCCCCCTACAATGAGCAGTTCTTC
TRBV7-9,.,TRBJ1-6,TRBD1,CASSLDGTGGNSPLHF,TGTGCCAGCAGCTTAGACGGGACAGGGGGTAATTCACCCCTCCACTTT
TRBV29-1,.,TRBJ2-7,TRBD2,CSVEDLLSGGPISYEQYF,TGCAGCGTTGAAGATCTTTTGAGCGGGGGTCCAATTTCCTACGAGCAGTACTTC
TRBV30,.,TRBJ2-7,TRBD1,CASDRGAYEQYF,TGTGCCTCTGACAGGGGTGCCTACGAGCAGTACTTC
TRBV5-1,.,TRBJ1-2,TRBD1,CASSLGVRGQYYGYTF,TGCGCCAGCAGCTTGGGGGTCAGGGGGCAATACTATGGCTACACCTTC
TRBV19,.,TRBJ2-5,TRBD2,CASSSGGLGETQYF,TGTGCCAGTAGTTCGGGGGGGCTAGGTGAGACCCAGTACTTC
TRBV2,.,TRBJ2-7,.,CASRLRTATSYEQYF,TGTGCCAGCAGGTTGCGGACAGCTACCTCCTACGAGCAGTACTTC